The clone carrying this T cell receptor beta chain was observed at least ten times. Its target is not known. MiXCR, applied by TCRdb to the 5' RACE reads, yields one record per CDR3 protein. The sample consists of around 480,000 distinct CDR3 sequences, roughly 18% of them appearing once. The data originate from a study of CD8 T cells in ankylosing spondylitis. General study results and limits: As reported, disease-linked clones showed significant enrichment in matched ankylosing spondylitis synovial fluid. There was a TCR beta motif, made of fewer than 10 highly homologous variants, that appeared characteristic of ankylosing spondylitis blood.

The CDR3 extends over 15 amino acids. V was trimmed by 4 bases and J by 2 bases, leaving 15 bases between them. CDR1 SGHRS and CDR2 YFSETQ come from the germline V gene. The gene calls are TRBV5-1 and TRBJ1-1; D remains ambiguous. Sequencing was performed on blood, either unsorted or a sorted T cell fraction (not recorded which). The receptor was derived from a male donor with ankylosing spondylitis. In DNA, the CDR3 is TGCGCCAGCAGCCGACGACCTTCACTAAACACTGAAGCTTTCTTT. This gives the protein CASSRRPSLNTEAFF.